The 16 T cell receptor beta chains below were found in one sample sequenced in a study of a mutant IDH1 vaccine in newly diagnosed glioma (dated by TCRdb to the early 2020s). Read against the paper, the sample's time point label means: week 11, during vaccination. A 20-mer mutant IDH1 peptide at 300 micrograms in Montanide made up each vaccine dose, which was injected subcutaneously together with topical imiquimod. For these receptors, no antigen is known. Library creation used the immunoSEQ multiplex PCR assay. What TCRdb holds here is the immuneACCESS table cut down to in-frame rearrangements. Part of the clones is not present; checked against another copy, under half of the missing clones reflect an unresolved V gene, and the others are unexplained. In this sample the table shows about 130,000 clones, around three quarters of which occur a single time. The ten largest clones represent 5.5% of the sample.

Sample: PBMCs, taken from a glioma patient whose treatment included an IDH1 peptide vaccine. The receptors stem from a man in his forties or fifties with glioma.

The chain has TRBV6-1 and TRBJ2-1, with 12 nucleotides matching TRBD2. Trimming cost V 10 bases and J 3 bases; bases outside gene matches: 7. This CDR3 has 15 amino acids. The V gene's germline CDR1 is MNHNS and CDR2 SASEGT. The CDR3, as DNA: TGTGCCACCTTGACTAGCGGGGGCCACTACAATGAGCAGTTCTTC. Translating gives CATLTSGGHYNEQFF.

The V gene is TRBV7-8, the J gene TRBJ1-1, with D perhaps matching TRBD1 (5 bases). Germline CDR1 and CDR2: SGHVS and FQNEAQ. Between the trimmed V and J ends, which lost 5 bases and 2 bases, there was a span of 12 bases. The CDR3 has 14 residues. The DNA for the CDR3 is TGTGCCAGCAGCACCTACGGGGGTAACACTGAAGCTTTCTTT. Protein product: CASSTYGGNTEAFF.

V and J are TRBV20-1 and TRBJ2-4; maybe TRBD2 (6 bases). The CDR3 loop spans 11 amino acids. The germline V gene encodes CDR1 DFQATT and CDR2 SNEGSKA (reference sequence). Trimming pared 5 bases from V and 9 bases from J, leaving 11 bases between. CDR3 sequence: CSAGPGGIQYF. The DNA for the CDR3 is TGCAGTGCTGGCCCCGGGGGCATTCAGTACTTC.

The V call is TRBV4-3, the J call TRBJ2-7; 13 bases are a match to TRBD2. The CDR3 extends over 15 amino acids. From germline, CDR1 is LGHNA and CDR2 YSLEER. After removal of 5 bases from V and 3 bases from J, the junction contained 4 bases not matched to a gene. The CDR3, as DNA: TGCGCCAGCAGCTTGGGGACTAGCGGGAACTACGAGCAGTACTTC. Protein product: CASSLGTSGNYEQYF.

The chain links TRBV7-8 to TRBJ1-1; 9 nucleotides agree with TRBD1. The CDR3 runs to 14 residues. Germline CDR1 SGHVS, CDR2 FQNEAQ. With 3 bases clipped from V and 5 bases from J, the junction kept 4 bases outside the gene matches. CDR3 DNA sequence: TGTGCCAGCAGCTTCCGGGACAGGGCAACTGAAGCTTTCTTT. It yields the protein CASSFRDRATEAFF.

The rearrangement joins TRBV11-2 to TRBJ2-7; 7 positions match TRBD1. Germline V gives CDR1 SGHAT, CDR2 FQNNGV. CDR3 length: 15 amino acids. The V and J ends lost 5 bases and 6 bases, in that order; junction bases with no gene match: 13. CDR3 loop: CASSTPGTVRGEQYF. In nucleotides, the CDR3 is TGTGCCAGCAGCACCCCGGGGACAGTGAGGGGCGAGCAGTACTTC.

The genes are TRBV4-2 and TRBJ2-5; D is unclear. The germline V and J ends were trimmed by 0 bases and 1 base, with 6 bases remaining between them. The germline V gene has CDR1 LGHNA and CDR2 YNFKEQ. The CDR3 spans 14 residues. The CDR3 bases are TGTGCCAGCAGCCAAGAAGCCAGCCAAGAGACCCAGTACTTC. It specifies CASSQEASQETQYF.

This sequence joins TRBV25-1 and TRBJ2-3; D is perhaps TRBD1 (5 bases). Germline CDR1 and CDR2: MGHDK and SYGVNS. V lost 1 base and J 5 bases, leaving 13 bases between the germline ends. The CDR3 covers 15 residues. The CDR3: CASSEWGRSGDTQYF. The CDR3 DNA follows: TGTGCCAGCAGTGAATGGGGCCGGTCGGGAGATACGCAGTATTTT.

Written as DNA, the CDR3 is TGTGCCAGCAGCTTGAGGACAGGGGCGTCACCCACTGAAGCTTTCTTT. Translated: CASSLRTGASPTEAFF. The V call is TRBV5-4, the J call TRBJ1-1, with 9 bases lining up with TRBD1. CDR1 and CDR2 (germline): SGHNT, YYREEE (reference sequence). CDR3 length: 16 amino acids. The V gene end was trimmed by 1 base and the J gene end by 4 bases; junction bases not matched to a gene: 8.

This sequence joins TRBV29-1 and TRBJ2-3; 8 bases agree with TRBD2. CDR1 and CDR2 (germline): SQVTM, ANQGSEA. Germline trimming cut 2 bases from V and 6 bases from J; bases unmatched to any gene: 4. This CDR3 comprises 13 residues. CDR3 DNA: TGCAGCGTTGAACAACGGGGGGGGGATACGCAGTATTTT. Translated: CSVEQRGGDTQYF.

This clone was seen only once. This rearrangement joins TRBV2 to TRBJ2-7, with TRBD1 matching over 9 bases. V was clipped by 3 bases and J by 5 bases; unmatched bases: 5. The CDR3 covers 14 residues. The germline CDR1 and CDR2 sequences are SNHLY and FYNNEI. CDR3 DNA sequence: TGTGCCAGCAGTGAGGACAGGGGTTACGACGAGCAGTACTTC. Amino acid sequence: CASSEDRGYDEQYF. Full variable domain (remainder filled in from reference TRBV2 and TRBJ2-7): EPEVTQTPSHQVTQMGQEVILRCVPISNHLYFYWYRQILGQKVEFLVSFYNNEISEKSEIFDDQFSVERPDGSNFTLKIRSTKLEDSAMYFCASSEDRGYDEQYFGPGTRLTVT.

The V gene is TRBV6-1, the J gene TRBJ1-1; D possibly corresponds to TRBD1 (5 bases). Deletions cut 5 bases from V and 1 base from J, with 14 bases between. Germline CDR1 reads MNHNS; CDR2 reads SASEGT. This CDR3 contains 15 residues. Here the CDR3 reads CASSKRDGANTEAFF. The CDR3 DNA follows: TGTGCCAGCAGTAAACGGGACGGGGCGAACACTGAAGCTTTCTTT.

CDR3 region: CASSFGQDIYGTQYF. CDR3 bases: TGTGCCAGCAGTTTCGGACAGGACATTTATGGTACGCAGTATTTT. This chain uses TRBV6-6 with TRBJ2-3, with 7 bases matching TRBD1. The junction had 12 bases not matched to a gene; V was cut back by 4 bases and J by 8 bases. CDR3 length: 15 residues. CDR1 is MNHNY and CDR2 is SVGAGI in the germline V gene (reference sequence).

The V and J genes are TRBV5-6 and TRBJ2-3; D perhaps matches TRBD2 (6 bases). The CDR3 consists of 15 residues. V was shortened by 4 bases and J by 10 bases, with 22 bases between the two germline ends. The germline V gene encodes CDR1 SGHDT and CDR2 YYEEEE. In nucleotides, the CDR3 is TGTGCCAGCAGCCTGGGGGGTGGATCTTTCATGGCGCAGTATTTT. Its protein product is CASSLGGGSFMAQYF.

The chain is built from TRBV7-8 and TRBJ2-3; D is undetermined. The CDR3 is 12 amino acids. V was shortened by 3 bases and J by 4 bases, with 5 bases between the two germline ends. Germline values: CDR1 SGHVS, CDR2 FQNEAQ. The CDR3 region is CASSFGADTQYF. The CDR3, as DNA: TGTGCCAGCAGCTTTGGGGCAGATACGCAGTATTTT.

The rearrangement uses TRBV7-9 and TRBJ1-1, with TRBD1 matching 8 bases. Germline trimming cut 6 bases from V and 6 bases from J; bases unmatched to any gene: 12. CDR3 length: 15 residues. The germline gives CDR1 SEHNR, CDR2 FQNEAQ (reference sequence). The CDR3 loop is CASRDSGTGGPEAFF. CDR3 nucleotides: TGTGCCAGCAGGGATTCCGGGACAGGCGGGCCTGAAGCTTTCTTT.